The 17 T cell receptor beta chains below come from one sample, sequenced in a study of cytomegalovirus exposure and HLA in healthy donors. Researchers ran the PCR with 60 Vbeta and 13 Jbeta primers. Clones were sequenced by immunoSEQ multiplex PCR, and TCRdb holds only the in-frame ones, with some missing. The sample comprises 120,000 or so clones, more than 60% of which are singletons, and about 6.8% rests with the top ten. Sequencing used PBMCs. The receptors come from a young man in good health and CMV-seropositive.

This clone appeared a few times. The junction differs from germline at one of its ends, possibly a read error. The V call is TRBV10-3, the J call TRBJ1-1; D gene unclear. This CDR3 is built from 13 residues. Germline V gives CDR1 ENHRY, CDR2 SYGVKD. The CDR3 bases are TGTGCCAGCAGTTACGGGCGGGACACTGAAGCTTTCTTT. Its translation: CASSYGRDTEAFF.

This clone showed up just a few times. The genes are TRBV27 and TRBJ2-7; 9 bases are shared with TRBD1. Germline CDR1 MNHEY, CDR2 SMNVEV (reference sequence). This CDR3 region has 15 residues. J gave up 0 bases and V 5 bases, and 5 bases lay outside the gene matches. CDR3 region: CASSVRQGDSYEQYF. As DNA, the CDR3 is TGTGCCAGCAGTGTCAGACAGGGGGACTCCTACGAGCAGTACTTC.

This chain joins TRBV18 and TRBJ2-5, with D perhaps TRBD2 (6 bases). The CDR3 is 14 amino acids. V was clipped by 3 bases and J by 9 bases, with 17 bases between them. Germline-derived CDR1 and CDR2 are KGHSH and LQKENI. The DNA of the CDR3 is TGTGCCAGCTCACCGAGTGAGGACCCGGGGGCCCAGTACTTC. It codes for CASSPSEDPGAQYF.

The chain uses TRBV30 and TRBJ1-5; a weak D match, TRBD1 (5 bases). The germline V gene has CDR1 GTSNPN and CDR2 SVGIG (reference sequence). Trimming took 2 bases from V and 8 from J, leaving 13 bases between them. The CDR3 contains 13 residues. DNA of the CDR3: TGTGCCTGGAGTTCAGGCAGGGCAGAGCCCCAGCATTTT. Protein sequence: CAWSSGRAEPQHF.

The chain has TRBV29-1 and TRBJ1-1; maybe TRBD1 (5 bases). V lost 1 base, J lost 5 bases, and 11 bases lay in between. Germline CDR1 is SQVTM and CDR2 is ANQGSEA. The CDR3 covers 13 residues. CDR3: CSVEGESGTEAFF. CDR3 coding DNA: TGCAGCGTTGAAGGGGAATCAGGGACTGAAGCTTTCTTT.

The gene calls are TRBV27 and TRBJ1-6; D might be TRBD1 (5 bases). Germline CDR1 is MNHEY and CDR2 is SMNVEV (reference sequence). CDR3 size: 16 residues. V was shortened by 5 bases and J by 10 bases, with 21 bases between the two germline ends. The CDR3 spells CASSTARTRQGSPLHF. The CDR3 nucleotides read TGTGCCAGCAGTACAGCCCGGACAAGGCAAGGCTCACCCCTCCACTTT.

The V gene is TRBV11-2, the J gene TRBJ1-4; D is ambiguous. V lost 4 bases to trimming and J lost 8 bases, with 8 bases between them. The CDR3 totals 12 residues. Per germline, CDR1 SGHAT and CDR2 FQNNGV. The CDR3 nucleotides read TGTGCCAGCAGCTCCGTTCCCGAAAAACTGTTTTTT. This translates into CASSSVPEKLFF.

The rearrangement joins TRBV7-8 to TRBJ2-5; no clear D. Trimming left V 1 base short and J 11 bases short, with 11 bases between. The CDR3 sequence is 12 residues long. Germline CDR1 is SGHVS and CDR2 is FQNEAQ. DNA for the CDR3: TGTGCCAGCAGCTTAGGACAAAGAGAGCAGTACTTC. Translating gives CASSLGQREQYF.

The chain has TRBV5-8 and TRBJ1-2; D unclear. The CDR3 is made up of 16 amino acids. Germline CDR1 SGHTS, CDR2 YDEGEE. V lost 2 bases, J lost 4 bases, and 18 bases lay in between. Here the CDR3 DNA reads TGTGCCAGCAGCTTTCGGACCCGAGCGGTGACCTATGGCTACACCTTC. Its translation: CASSFRTRAVTYGYTF.

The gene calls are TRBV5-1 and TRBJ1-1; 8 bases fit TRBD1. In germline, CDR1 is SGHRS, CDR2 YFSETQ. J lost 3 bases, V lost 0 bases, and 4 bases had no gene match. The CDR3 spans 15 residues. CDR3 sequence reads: CASSLARGRDTEAFF. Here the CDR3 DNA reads TGCGCCAGCAGCTTGGCCAGGGGGCGTGACACTGAAGCTTTCTTT.

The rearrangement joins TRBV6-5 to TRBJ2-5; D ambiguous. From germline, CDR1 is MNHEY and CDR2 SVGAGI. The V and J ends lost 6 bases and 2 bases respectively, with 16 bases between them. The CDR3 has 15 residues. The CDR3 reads CASRDLITGQETQYF. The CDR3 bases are TGTGCCAGCAGAGACCTGATAACGGGTCAAGAGACCCAGTACTTC.

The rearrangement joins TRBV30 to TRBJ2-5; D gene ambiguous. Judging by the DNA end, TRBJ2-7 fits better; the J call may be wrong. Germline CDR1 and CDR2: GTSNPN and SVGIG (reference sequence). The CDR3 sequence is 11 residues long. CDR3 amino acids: CAWSSPLEQYF. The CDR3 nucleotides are TGTGCCTGGAGCTCCCCGCTCGAGCAGTACTTC.

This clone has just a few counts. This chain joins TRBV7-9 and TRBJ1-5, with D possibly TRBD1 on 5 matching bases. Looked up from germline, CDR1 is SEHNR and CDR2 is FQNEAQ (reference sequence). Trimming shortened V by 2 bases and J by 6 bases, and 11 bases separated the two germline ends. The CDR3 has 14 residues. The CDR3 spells CASSLWGGGQPQHF. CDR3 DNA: TGTGCCAGCAGCTTATGGGGGGGTGGTCAGCCCCAGCATTTT.

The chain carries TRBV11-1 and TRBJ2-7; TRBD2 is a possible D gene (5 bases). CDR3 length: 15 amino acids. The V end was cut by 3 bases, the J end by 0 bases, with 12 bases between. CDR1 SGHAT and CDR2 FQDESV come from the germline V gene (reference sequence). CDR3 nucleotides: TGTGCCAGCAGCTTGGCCGGGAAAAGCTCCTACGAGCAGTACTTC. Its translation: CASSLAGKSSYEQYF.

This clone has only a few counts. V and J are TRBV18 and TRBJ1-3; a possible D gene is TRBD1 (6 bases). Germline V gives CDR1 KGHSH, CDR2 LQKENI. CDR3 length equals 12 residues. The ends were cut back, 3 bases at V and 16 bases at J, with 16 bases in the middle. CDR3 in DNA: TGTGCCAGCTCACCGGAGACAGGCCCCAGCTATTTT. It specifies CASSPETGPSYF.

Here the CDR3 reads CASSQGGGIEQYF. CDR3 nucleotides: TGTGCCAGCAGCCAAGGCGGAGGGATCGAGCAGTACTTC. This chain connects TRBV14 to TRBJ2-7, with a weak D call TRBD2 (6 bases). V lost 1 base to trimming and J lost 6 bases, with 10 bases between them. Germline-derived CDR1 and CDR2 are SGHDN and FVKESK. This CDR3 contains 13 residues.

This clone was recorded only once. The CDR3 here is CASSLDPGGREQYF. The CDR3 nucleotides read TGTGCCAGCAGCTTGGACCCGGGGGGGCGTGAGCAGTACTTC. The V and J genes are TRBV7-2 and TRBJ2-7; 8 nucleotides align to TRBD2. CDR1 and CDR2 (germline): SGHTA, FQGNSA. The CDR3 extends over 14 amino acids. Germline trimming cut 3 bases from V and 7 bases from J; bases unmatched to any gene: 8.